The 25 T cell receptor beta chains given below trace back to one sample, sequenced in a study of cytomegalovirus exposure and HLA in healthy donors (dated by TCRdb to about 2017). Library construction relied on the immunoSEQ multiplex PCR assay. The multiplex PCR relied on a mix of 60 forward primers for TCR Vbeta segments and 13 reverse primers for TCR Jbeta segments. TCRdb retrieved this table from immuneACCESS and kept in-frame rearrangements only. Not all clones are present; in checked studies, unresolved V genes account for under half, and no reason is known for the remainder. This sample is represented by some 150,000 clones; around 72% of them were singletons. The ten largest clones add up to over 2% of the sample. Sequences were obtained from PBMCs. These receptors all stem from a man in his forties in good health and CMV-seronegative.

V usage is TRBV29-1 and J usage is TRBJ2-5; 9 bases map to TRBD1. Per the germline V gene, CDR1 is SQVTM and CDR2 is ANQGSEA. Germline trimming cut 5 bases from V and 5 bases from J; bases unmatched to any gene: 9. The length of the CDR3 is 14 residues. The CDR3 DNA is TGCAGCGTTCCACAGGGGGCTGGATGGGAGACCCAGTACTTC. It translates to CSVPQGAGWETQYF.

This chain uses TRBV11-2 with TRBJ2-3; 12 bases match TRBD2. Per germline, CDR1 SGHAT and CDR2 FQNNGV. With V trimmed by 5 bases and J by 0 bases, 9 bases remained unmatched. The CDR3 has 18 amino acids. This CDR3 reads CASSPRLAGAVSTDTQYF. The CDR3 coding sequence is TGTGCCAGCAGCCCAAGACTAGCGGGGGCTGTAAGCACAGATACGCAGTATTTT.

The chain carries TRBV19 and TRBJ2-5; D gene ambiguous. The J call may be mistaken, given a closer DNA end match to TRBJ2-7. The CDR3 has 12 residues. Germline V gene data show CDR1 as LNHDA and CDR2 as SQIVND (reference sequence). Here the CDR3 DNA reads TGTGCCAGCCTTAGCAACGGCTACGAGCAGTACTTC. Translated: CASLSNGYEQYF.

The V call is TRBV2, the J call TRBJ2-3; tentative D call: TRBD2 (6 bases). CDR1 SNHLY and CDR2 FYNNEI come from the germline V gene. The CDR3 covers 16 residues. Trimming removed 7 bases from V and 4 bases from J, with 21 bases in between. Here the CDR3 reads CASKVSRLGAADTQYF. DNA for the CDR3: TGTGCCAGCAAGGTTTCGAGACTAGGGGCCGCAGATACGCAGTATTTT.

This chain uses TRBV5-6 with TRBJ1-2, with 10 nucleotides matching TRBD1. The CDR3 contains 16 residues. Germline assignment: CDR1 SGHDT and CDR2 YYEEEE. Germline trimming cut 2 bases from V and 4 bases from J; bases unmatched to any gene: 8. The CDR3 nucleotides are TGTGCCAGCAGCTTTGGGACAGGGGTTTCGGGCTATGGCTACACCTTC. It codes for CASSFGTGVSGYGYTF.

The chain is built from TRBV7-9 and TRBJ2-5, with TRBD1 as a possible D gene (7 bases). Trimming pared 2 bases from V and 4 bases from J, leaving 14 bases between. The CDR3 runs 15 residues. Germline V gene data show CDR1 as SEHNR and CDR2 as FQNEAQ (reference sequence). The CDR3 loop is CASSLRRGPGETQYF. For the CDR3, the DNA is TGTGCCAGCAGCTTAAGGAGGGGGCCGGGAGAGACCCAGTACTTC.

This clone was counted only a few times. The V call is TRBV9, the J call TRBJ1-1, with D possibly matching TRBD1 (5 bases). V was clipped by 3 bases and J by 4 bases, with 13 bases between them. Germline CDR1 and CDR2: SGDLS and YYNGEE. CDR3 length equals 14 residues. CDR3 residues: CASSGAGGGTEAFF. In DNA, the CDR3 is TGTGCCAGCAGCGGAGCTGGGGGAGGCACTGAAGCTTTCTTT.

The chain carries TRBV11-2 and TRBJ2-1, with TRBD2 matching 8 bases. V lost 5 bases to trimming and J lost 6 bases; unmatched junction nucleotides: 3. The CDR3 is made up of 13 amino acids. Germline loops: CDR1 SGHAT, CDR2 FQNNGV. The CDR3 loop is CASSSGSLNEQFF. The CDR3 DNA reads as TGTGCCAGCAGCAGCGGGAGCCTCAATGAGCAGTTCTTC.

This rearrangement joins TRBV6-1 to TRBJ1-2; D not resolved. V lost 1 base and J lost 4, with 19 bases in between. Germline lookup yields CDR1 MNHNS and CDR2 SASEGT. This CDR3 is 17 amino acids long. This chain's CDR3 is CASSEVLFEIPGYGYTF. CDR3 bases: TGTGCCAGCAGTGAAGTGCTTTTTGAGATCCCAGGCTATGGCTACACCTTC.

The chain joins TRBV6-5 to TRBJ2-2; 7 bases agree with TRBD1. Germline V gene lookup returns CDR1 MNHEY and CDR2 SVGAGI. This CDR3 is built from 15 residues. Unmatched junction bases numbered 6, after V lost 6 bases and J lost 2 bases. The CDR3 is CASSQRQGNTGELFF. CDR3 sequence (DNA): TGTGCCAGCAGCCAGAGACAGGGAAACACCGGGGAGCTGTTTTTT.

The chain recombines TRBV30 with TRBJ1-5, with D possibly being TRBD1 (6 bases). The CDR3 totals 13 residues. Looked up from germline, CDR1 is GTSNPN and CDR2 is SVGIG (reference sequence). Trimming took off 6 bases at V and 1 base at J, with 10 bases between the two ends. CDR3 amino acids: CACDTGSNQPQHF. DNA of the CDR3: TGTGCCTGTGACACAGGGAGCAATCAGCCCCAGCATTTT.

The chain couples TRBV10-2 to TRBJ1-1; D remains unclear. The CDR3 sequence is 15 residues long. The V end was cut by 6 bases, the J end by 1 base, with 15 bases between. CDR1 and CDR2 from the germline V gene are WSHSY and SAAADI. The CDR3 protein is CASSPPMARNTEAFF. The CDR3 coding sequence is TGCGCCAGCAGCCCGCCTATGGCTAGGAACACTGAAGCTTTCTTT.

The chain links TRBV25-1 to TRBJ2-7; D perhaps matches TRBD1 (5 bases). The CDR3 is made up of 14 amino acids. Trimming took 2 bases from V and 1 from J, leaving 9 bases between them. Germline assignment: CDR1 MGHDK and CDR2 SYGVNS. In DNA form, the CDR3 reads TGTGCCAGCAGTGAACAGGGTCCGTCCTACGAGCAGTACTTC. Amino acid sequence: CASSEQGPSYEQYF.

Details on this clone: The junction differs from germline at one of its ends, possibly a read error. V gene TRBV5-6 combines with J gene TRBJ2-1, with 11 positions matching TRBD2. The germline V gene encodes CDR1 SGHDT and CDR2 YYEEEE. This CDR3 spans 15 amino acids. In DNA, the CDR3 is TGTGCCAGCAGCTTGGGACTAGCGGGATACAATGAGCAGCTCTTC. Translating gives CASSLGLAGYNEQLF.

V and J are TRBV5-8 and TRBJ1-4, with D tentatively TRBD1 (6 bases). CDR1 SGHTS and CDR2 YDEGEE come from the germline V gene. The CDR3 loop spans 16 amino acids. V was shortened by 2 bases and J by 2 bases, with 13 bases between the two germline ends. The CDR3 protein is CASSFGTSYTNEKLFF. For the CDR3, the DNA is TGTGCCAGCAGCTTTGGGACATCTTATACTAATGAAAAACTGTTTTTT.

CDR3 DNA sequence: TGTGCCAGCAGTTTGTATTCCGGCACGCGGCAGCCCCAGCATTTT. It encodes CASSLYSGTRQPQHF. The chain joins TRBV28 to TRBJ1-5; no clear D gene. The V end lost 3 bases, the J end lost 7 bases, and 16 bases lay between the germline ends. The CDR3 has 15 residues. CDR1 is MDHEN, CDR2 SYDVKM, per germline.

J is TRBJ2-3 and V is TRBV9, with TRBD2 matching over 8 bases. Losses at the gene ends were 3 bases for V and 3 bases for J; bases not matched to a gene: 3. This CDR3 has 14 amino acids. The germline V gene encodes CDR1 SGDLS and CDR2 YYNGEE. The CDR3 DNA reads as TGTGCCAGCAGCGAGCGGGGGCGGACAGATACGCAGTATTTT. This gives the protein CASSERGRTDTQYF.

The chain couples TRBV25-1 to TRBJ2-7; 8 bases align to TRBD1. This CDR3 spans 12 amino acids. The germline V gene has CDR1 MGHDK and CDR2 SYGVNS. V lost 9 bases and J lost 6; bases outside the gene matches: 7. The CDR3 is CARSDRVCEQYF. Here the CDR3 DNA reads TGTGCCAGGTCGGACAGGGTATGCGAGCAGTACTTC.

This clone has more than one count but fewer than ten. The chain carries TRBV19 and TRBJ1-2; 12 bases agree with TRBD1. In germline, CDR1 is LNHDA, CDR2 SQIVND (reference sequence). This CDR3 spans 15 amino acids. Losses at the gene ends were 2 bases for V and 8 bases for J; bases not matched to a gene: 6. The DNA for the CDR3 is TGTGCCAGTAGTATACGGGGACAGGGGGCTCGGGGCTACACCTTC. Protein product: CASSIRGQGARGYTF.

This clone was found a few times. The chain uses TRBV7-9 and TRBJ2-3; 13 bases match TRBD2. V trimming: 4 bases; J trimming: 7 bases; junction bases outside the gene matches: 5. The CDR3 has 15 amino acids. Germline assignment: CDR1 SEHNR and CDR2 FQNEAQ (reference sequence). CDR3 sequence (DNA): TGTGCCAGCAGCTCGGGACTAGCGGGGCTGTATACGCAGTATTTT. Translation: CASSSGLAGLYTQYF.

In DNA form, the CDR3 reads TGTGCCATCAGTGAGATGAAGGGGGCTGGGCAGTACTTC. Translating it yields CAISEMKGAGQYF. The chain is built from TRBV10-3 and TRBJ2-7, with 7 bases fitting TRBD1. The germline V gene encodes CDR1 ENHRY and CDR2 SYGVKD. CDR3 length equals 13 residues. V was pared by 2 bases and J by 9 bases, with 7 bases of the junction left unmatched.

The chain recombines TRBV7-3 with TRBJ2-3; 7 bases line up with TRBD2. CDR1 is SGHTA and CDR2 is FQGTGA in the germline V gene. V was clipped by 4 bases and J by 5 bases; unmatched bases: 12. The CDR3 spans 16 residues. This CDR3 is CASSSLSGRDGDTQYF. CDR3 DNA sequence: TGTGCCAGCAGCTCCCTATCGGGGAGGGATGGAGATACGCAGTATTTT.

This chain joins TRBV30 and TRBJ2-3; D perhaps matches TRBD2 (6 bases). The germline V and J ends were trimmed by 4 bases and 1 base, with 18 bases remaining between them. CDR3 length: 16 residues. Germline V lookup: CDR1 GTSNPN, CDR2 SVGIG (reference sequence). The CDR3 DNA sequence: TGTGCCTGGAAGCATACCGGGAGAGGTGGCACAGATACGCAGTATTTT. As protein: CAWKHTGRGGTDTQYF.

The rearrangement links TRBV6-5 to TRBJ2-2; D is uncertain. Per the germline V gene, CDR1 is MNHEY and CDR2 is SVGAGI. The V end lost 7 bases, the J end lost 6 bases, and 9 bases lay between the germline ends. This CDR3 region has 12 residues. The CDR3 sequence: CASNTQAGELFF. DNA of the CDR3: TGTGCCAGCAATACTCAGGCCGGGGAGCTGTTTTTT.

The rearrangement joins TRBV4-3 to TRBJ2-5; possible D gene TRBD2, 6 bases. The CDR3 runs 16 residues. V lost 0 bases and J lost 5, with 16 bases in between. Germline V gene sequence: CDR1 LGHNA, CDR2 YSLEER. The CDR3 nucleotides are TGCGCCAGCAGCCAAGATCATCAGGGAGGACGGGAGACCCAGTACTTC. The encoded protein is CASSQDHQGGRETQYF.